One sample yielded the 5 T cell receptor beta chains listed below, sequenced in a study of T cell responses to AZD1222 COVID-19 vaccine. Assay used: immunoSEQ multiplex PCR; TCRdb lists only in-frame clones, some missing. Of about 180,000 clones listed, 85% to 90% are singletons. The source was peripheral blood, collected 28 days after the second dose of the MenACWY control vaccine. These receptors originate from an adult who received the MenACWY meningococcal vaccine as a control.

The CDR3 region is CASSLVPVYEQYF. DNA of the CDR3: TGTGCCAGCAGTTTAGTTCCTGTGTACGAGCAGTACTTC. This chain joins TRBV12-3 or TRBV12-4 and TRBJ2-7; D uncertain. Trimming removed 1 base at V and 4 bases at J, with 8 bases between. The CDR3 length is 13 residues.

This clone was observed a few times. The CDR3 sequence is CASSLLLTSGGTDTQYF. For the CDR3, the DNA is TGCGCCAGCAGCTTGCTCTTGACTAGCGGAGGCACAGATACGCAGTATTTT. The chain combines TRBV5-1 with TRBJ2-3; 9 bases align to TRBD2. This CDR3 is built from 17 residues. Germline CDR1 and CDR2: SGHRS and YFSETQ. Trimming cost V 1 base and J 1 base; bases outside gene matches: 7.

The chain joins TRBV21-1 to TRBJ1-5; the D call in the table, TRBD1, was not verified against the DNA. TRBV21-1 represents a pseudogene. The CDR3 loop spans 17 amino acids. This CDR3 is CASSLRTGGRSNQPQHF. The CDR3, as DNA: TGTGCCAGCAGCCTCCGGACAGGGGGTAGGAGCAATCAGCCCCAGCATTTT.

This clone came up once. This sequence joins TRBV29-1 and TRBJ2-2, with 10 bases matching TRBD1. The CDR3 runs to 17 residues. The germline gives CDR1 SQVTM, CDR2 ANQGSEA. V gave up 4 bases and J gave up 6 bases; unmatched junction bases: 14. The CDR3 DNA reads as TGCAGCGTTGGGGGTCCCCTGGGACAGGGGCTGGCCGGGGAGCTGTTTTTT. Translated, it gives CSVGGPLGQGLAGELFF.

The rearrangement joins TRBV6-2 or TRBV6-3 to TRBJ2-7; 10 bases are shared with TRBD2. Germline values: CDR1 MNHEY, CDR2 SVGEGT. Trimming cost V 5 bases and J 7 bases; bases outside gene matches: 8. The CDR3 consists of 14 residues. The CDR3 is CASSPPSGSREQYF. The CDR3 DNA follows: TGTGCCAGCAGTCCCCCTAGCGGGAGCCGAGAGCAGTACTTC.